These 23 T cell receptor beta chains were all obtained from the same sample, sequenced in a study of naive and memory T cell subsets (dated by TCRdb to between 2016 and 2019). Study-level results and caveats: A few larger clonotypes were found in naive repertoires, especially CD8, and these larger clonotypes were possibly memory cells re-expressing CD45RA.

Library construction relied on UMI-ligation and nested PCR. Data came from an Illumina MiSeq. An equimolar mix of two oligonucleotides covering both TRBC1 and TRBC2 was used as the beta constant-region primer. Four rounds of PCR were used to amplify ligated cDNA, with nested alpha and beta constant-region primers being used together with the SP2 primer. Through fastp at Q25 and MiXCR, TCRdb rebuilt clones from the public reads, retaining in-frame beta chains. Identical CDR3 proteins give one entry, which carries the most common genes and DNA. The sample contains about 99,000 distinct CDR3 sequences, 13% to 15% of them found a single time. About 3% of the sample comes from the top ten. No antigen has been identified for these receptors. The source material was naive CD8+ T cells from blood. The intended sense of this specimen's cell subset or site label: naive T cells, CD45RA high CD27+. These receptors originate from a human donor in good health.

This clonotype has at least ten counts. The rearrangement joins TRBV20-1 to TRBJ2-5; 11 bases line up with TRBD2. Per the germline V gene, CDR1 is DFQATT and CDR2 is SNEGSKA (reference sequence). Losses at the gene ends were 0 bases for V and 7 bases for J; bases not matched to a gene: 7. This CDR3 comprises 15 residues. CDR3 protein: CSARDLAGGRGTQYF. CDR3 nucleotides: TGCAGTGCTAGAGATCTAGCGGGAGGTCGAGGGACCCAGTACTTC.

The chain employs TRBV7-9 and TRBJ1-1; D call uncertain. Germline assignment: CDR1 SEHNR and CDR2 FQNEAQ (reference sequence). The CDR3 has 13 amino acids. V was clipped by 5 bases and J by 8 bases, with 15 bases between them. The CDR3 DNA sequence: TGTGCCAGCAGCCCCCGGACCGAGGAGGAAGCTTTCTTT. Protein product: CASSPRTEEEAFF.

The table lists this clonotype with a few counts. The rearrangement joins TRBV6-2 or TRBV6-3 to TRBJ1-5; 12 bases align to TRBD1. Trimming removed 10 bases from V and 4 bases from J; junction bases left unmatched: 8. The CDR3 runs 15 residues. Germline CDR1 and CDR2: MNHEY and SVGEGT. The CDR3 reads CATFPGQGANQPQHF. The CDR3 nucleotides read TGTGCCACCTTTCCGGGACAGGGGGCGAATCAGCCCCAGCATTTT.

Note on this clonotype: Germline and junction disagree at one end, which may indicate a read error. The gene calls are TRBV7-8 and TRBJ2-7; D is tentatively TRBD1 or TRBD2 (5 bases each). The CDR3 has 13 residues. Germline loops: CDR1 SGHVS, CDR2 FQNEAQ. DNA for the CDR3: TGTTCCAGCAGCTTTCGGGACGCCTACGAGCAGTACTTC. This codes for CSSSFRDAYEQYF.

The chain carries TRBV2 and TRBJ2-3; D is uncertain. Germline CDR1 and CDR2: SNHLY and FYNNEI. The length of the CDR3 is 15 residues. The ends were cut back, 6 bases at V and 1 base at J, with 14 bases in the middle. The CDR3 sequence is CASRETPSRTDTQYF. The CDR3 coding sequence is TGTGCCAGCAGAGAGACTCCTTCGCGCACAGATACGCAGTATTTT.

This chain uses TRBV10-3 with TRBJ1-1; tentatively, D is TRBD1 (6 bases). From germline, CDR1 is ENHRY and CDR2 SYGVKD. The V end lost 4 bases, the J end lost 5 bases, and 11 bases lay between the germline ends. This CDR3 spans 13 amino acids. The CDR3, as DNA: TGTGCCATCAGTGGGTACAGGGTTACTGAAGCTTTCTTT. It translates to CAISGYRVTEAFF.

This clonotype was detected only a few times. This chain connects TRBV29-1 to TRBJ1-1, with D hard to call. V was shortened by 3 bases and J by 0 bases, with 5 bases between the two germline ends. The CDR3 runs 12 residues. CDR1 and CDR2 from the germline V gene are SQVTM and ANQGSEA. The CDR3 loop reads CSVDSVNTEAFF. CDR3 nucleotide sequence: TGCAGCGTTGATTCGGTGAACACTGAAGCTTTCTTT.

This clonotype was seen more than once but under ten times. The rearrangement uses TRBV3-1 and TRBJ1-4, with D tentatively TRBD1 (5 bases). The V and J ends lost 0 bases and 2 bases respectively, with 7 bases between them. The CDR3 sequence is 15 residues long. CDR1 LGHDT and CDR2 YNNKEL come from the germline V gene (reference sequence). The CDR3 region has the DNA TGTGCCAGCAGCCAAGAGGCAGGGACTAATGAAAAACTGTTTTTT. This encodes CASSQEAGTNEKLFF.

This clonotype was observed a few times. V and J are TRBV7-9 and TRBJ1-1; D call uncertain. There are 14 residues in the CDR3. V dropped 6 bases and J dropped 1 base, with 12 bases sitting between them. Germline loops: CDR1 SEHNR, CDR2 FQNEAQ (reference sequence). The CDR3 region is CASRSPQANTEAFF. In DNA, the CDR3 is TGTGCCAGCAGGAGCCCCCAGGCGAACACTGAAGCTTTCTTT.

On this clonotype itself: It may be a read error: a sequence one base away is much more abundant. This CDR3 is CSVEHPWIRDMGVVREYEQFF. The CDR3 coding sequence is TGCAGCGTTGAACACCCGTGGATTAGGGACATGGGTGTGGTGCGGGAGTATGAGCAGTTCTTC. This rearrangement joins TRBV29-1 to TRBJ2-1; a possible D gene is TRBD2 (7 bases). The germline V gene has CDR1 SQVTM and CDR2 ANQGSEA. The CDR3 totals 21 residues. V shed 2 bases and J shed 8 bases, with 37 bases lying between them.

Only a few counts were recorded for this clonotype. V gene TRBV7-9 combines with J gene TRBJ2-7, with D possibly TRBD1 on 7 matching bases. The CDR3 runs to 14 residues. The ends were cut back, 5 bases at V and 1 base at J, with 12 bases in the middle. Germline CDR1 and CDR2: SEHNR and FQNEAQ (reference sequence). CDR3 bases: TGTGCCAGCAGCGGGCGGGACAGATCCTACGAGCAGTACTTC. Protein product: CASSGRDRSYEQYF. Full variable domain (missing parts from reference TRBV7-9 and TRBJ2-7): DTGVSQNPRHKITKRGQNVTFRCDPISEHNRLYWYRQTLGQGPEFLTYFQNEAQLEKSRLLSDRFSAERPKGSFSTLEIQRTEQGDSAMYLCASSGRDRSYEQYFGPGTRLTVT.

This clonotype was counted between two and nine times. The rearrangement links TRBV16 to TRBJ1-5, with TRBD1 as a possible D gene (5 bases). Trimming cost V 4 bases and J 0 bases, with 13 bases left between them. This CDR3 is built from 16 residues. Germline V CDR1 and CDR2: KGHSY, FQNENV. This chain's CDR3 is CASSPSGRYSNQPQHF. The CDR3 DNA is TGTGCCAGCAGCCCGTCAGGGCGATATAGCAATCAGCCCCAGCATTTT.

This clonotype was observed a handful of times. The CDR3 DNA follows: TGTGCCAGCAGCTTGGGACAGAATAGCAATCAGCCCCAGCATTTT. This sequence encodes CASSLGQNSNQPQHF. This sequence joins TRBV7-9 and TRBJ1-5, with TRBD1 matching 7 bases. Germline CDR1 reads SEHNR; CDR2 reads FQNEAQ (reference sequence). The CDR3 consists of 15 residues. The V segment lost 3 bases and the J segment 0 bases; nucleotides outside the gene matches: 2.

This rearrangement joins TRBV4-2 to TRBJ2-3; TRBD2 might be the D (5 bases). The CDR3 is made up of 13 amino acids. The V and J ends lost 0 bases and 9 bases respectively, with 10 bases between them. CDR1 is LGHNA, CDR2 YNFKEQ, per germline. The DNA of the CDR3 is TGTGCCAGCAGCCAAGATCCTAGCCGCACGCAGTATTTT. Its translation is CASSQDPSRTQYF.

This clonotype was recorded at least ten times. J is TRBJ2-6 and V is TRBV29-1; D possibly corresponds to TRBD2 (7 bases). Germline loops: CDR1 SQVTM, CDR2 ANQGSEA. The CDR3 sequence is 18 residues long. V was trimmed by 0 bases and J by 0 bases, leaving 15 bases between them. DNA of the CDR3: TGCAGCGTTGAAGATCAGGCAGGGGAGGGCTCTGGGGCCAACGTCCTGACTTTC. Translating gives CSVEDQAGEGSGANVLTF.

The rearrangement joins TRBV2 to TRBJ2-7, with 7 bases lining up with TRBD1. Germline V CDR1 and CDR2: SNHLY, FYNNEI. V lost 0 bases and J lost 6; bases outside the gene matches: 8. The CDR3 is 15 residues long. CDR3 DNA sequence: TGTGCCAGCAGTGAAGCGGCTGGACAGGCGGCCGAGCAGTACTTC. It encodes CASSEAAGQAAEQYF. The whole variable domain, remainder taken from reference TRBV2 and TRBJ2-7, is EPEVTQTPSHQVTQMGQEVILRCVPISNHLYFYWYRQILGQKVEFLVSFYNNEISEKSEIFDDQFSVERPDGSNFTLKIRSTKLEDSAMYFCASSEAAGQAAEQYFGPGTRLTVT.

This sequence joins TRBV12-3 or TRBV12-4 and TRBJ2-1; 8 bases match TRBD2. The length of the CDR3 is 14 residues. The V segment lost 6 bases and the J segment 9 bases; nucleotides outside the gene matches: 10. This CDR3 reads CASSPLGTRAEQFF. The CDR3 nucleotides read TGTGCCAGCAGCCCCCTCGGGACTAGAGCTGAGCAGTTCTTC.

This clonotype has a handful of counts. The V call is TRBV19, the J call TRBJ1-2; tentatively, D is TRBD1 (6 bases). Per the germline V gene, CDR1 is LNHDA and CDR2 is SQIVND (reference sequence). With 2 bases removed from V and 4 bases from J, the gap between germline ends came to 14 bases. This CDR3 region has 15 residues. CDR3 sequence: CASSIWQGMGYGYTF. The CDR3 coding sequence is TGTGCCAGTAGTATATGGCAGGGGATGGGCTATGGCTACACCTTC.

This clonotype was seen only a few times. The chain joins TRBV28 to TRBJ2-7, with TRBD2 matching 8 bases. Germline V gene lookup returns CDR1 MDHEN and CDR2 SYDVKM. There are 15 residues in the CDR3. The V segment lost 1 base and the J segment 3 bases; nucleotides outside the gene matches: 5. The CDR3 bases are TGTGCCAGCAGTTTATACGAGCGGGAGCTCTACGAGCAGTACTTC. This codes for CASSLYERELYEQYF.

This clonotype showed up many times. The chain couples TRBV4-3 to TRBJ2-1; 9 bases align to TRBD2. Germline V gene lookup returns CDR1 LGHNA and CDR2 YSLEER. J lost 4 bases, V lost 1 base, and 2 bases had no gene match. CDR3 length: 15 residues. The CDR3 protein is CASSQGLADYNEQFF. The CDR3 DNA reads as TGCGCCAGCAGCCAAGGACTAGCGGATTACAATGAGCAGTTCTTC.

This chain links TRBV5-1 with TRBJ1-2, with D maybe TRBD1 (6 bases). The V gene's germline CDR1 is SGHRS and CDR2 YFSETQ. V lost 0 bases to trimming and J lost 4 bases, with 10 bases between them. This CDR3 has 14 amino acids. CDR3 nucleotide sequence: TGCGCCAGCAGCTTGGAGGGACAAGGCTATGGCTACACCTTC. This translates into CASSLEGQGYGYTF.

The V and J genes are TRBV4-1 and TRBJ1-5; D uncertain. This CDR3 contains 14 residues. Trimming removed 2 bases at V and 5 bases at J, with 10 bases between. CDR1 MGHRA and CDR2 YSYEKL come from the germline V gene. This CDR3 is CASSQLQLDQPQHF. DNA for the CDR3: TGCGCCAGCAGCCAACTACAGCTTGATCAGCCCCAGCATTTT.

There are a few counts of this clonotype. This chain links TRBV19 with TRBJ1-2; D is uncertain. V lost 5 bases to trimming and J lost 5 bases, with 21 bases between them. CDR3 length equals 16 residues. Germline V lookup: CDR1 LNHDA, CDR2 SQIVND (reference sequence). The CDR3 loop reads CASSGSMATPEYGYTF. CDR3 in DNA: TGTGCCAGTAGTGGCAGTATGGCTACACCCGAGTATGGCTACACCTTC.